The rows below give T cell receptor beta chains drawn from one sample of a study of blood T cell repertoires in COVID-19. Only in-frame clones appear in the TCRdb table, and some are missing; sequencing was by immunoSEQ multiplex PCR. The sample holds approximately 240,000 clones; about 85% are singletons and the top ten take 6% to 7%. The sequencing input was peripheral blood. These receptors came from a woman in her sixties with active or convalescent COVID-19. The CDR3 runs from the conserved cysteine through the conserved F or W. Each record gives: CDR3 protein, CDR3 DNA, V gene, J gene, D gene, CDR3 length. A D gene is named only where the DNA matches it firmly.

CDR3: CASSPRLAGELDNEQFF
DNA: TGTGCCAGCAGCCCCCGACTAGCGGGAGAACTAGACAATGAGCAGTTCTTC
V: TRBV4-2
J: TRBJ2-1
D: TRBD2
length: 17

CDR3: CASSGQVNYGYTF
DNA: TGTGCCAGCAGCGGACAGGTTAACTATGGCTACACCTTC
V: TRBV14
J: TRBJ1-2
D: TRBD1
length: 13

CDR3: CASSRRETQYF
DNA: TGTGCCAGCTCACGGAGGGAGACCCAGTACTTC
V: TRBV18
J: TRBJ2-5
D: NA
length: 11

CDR3: CASSTTRGTDSPLHF
DNA: TGTGCCAGCAGTACCACACGCGGGACGGATTCACCCCTCCACTTT
V: TRBV6-5
J: TRBJ1-6
D: NA
length: 15

CDR3: CSVALGRSYEQYF
DNA: TGCAGCGTTGCTCTCGGGAGAAGTTACGAGCAGTACTTC
V: TRBV29-1
J: TRBJ2-7
D: NA
length: 13

CDR3: CASSEGLAGGVEQYF
DNA: TGTGCCAGCAGTGAAGGTCTAGCGGGAGGTGTCGAGCAGTACTTC
V: TRBV6-1
J: TRBJ2-7
D: TRBD2
length: 15

CDR3: CASSWTGIASTDTQYF
DNA: TGCGCCAGCAGCTGGACAGGAATTGCTAGCACAGATACGCAGTATTTT
V: TRBV5-1
J: TRBJ2-3
D: TRBD1
length: 16

CDR3: CASSTTSGRASPYEQYF
DNA: TGTGCCAGCAGTACGACTAGCGGGAGGGCCTCTCCTTACGAGCAGTACTTC
V: TRBV6-2/TRBV6-3
J: TRBJ2-7
D: TRBD2
length: 17

CDR3: CASSRPGQGGDEQFF
DNA: TGCGCCAGCAGTCGTCCGGGACAGGGCGGGGATGAGCAGTTCTTC
V: TRBV23-1
J: TRBJ2-1
D: TRBD1
length: 15

CDR3: CASSYGLAGVQTQYF
DNA: TGTGCCAGCAGTTACGGCCTAGCGGGAGTCCAGACCCAGTACTTC
V: TRBV6-6
J: TRBJ2-5
D: TRBD2
length: 15